The 11 T cell receptor beta chains reported below all come from one sample, sequenced in a study of early T cells in non-severe SARS-CoV-2 infection. TCRdb ran MiXCR on the 5' RACE reads and lists one entry per CDR3 protein. The table lists about 26,000 distinct CDR3 sequences, approximately 4.1% of them singletons. Sequencing was performed on whole blood. The receptors come from an adult who was a healthcare worker with PCR-confirmed SARS-CoV-2 infection or an uninfected control (not recorded which).

The J gene is TRBJ2-7, the V gene TRBV2; a possible D gene is TRBD2 (5 bases). V lost 1 base and J lost 9, with 13 bases in between. Germline V gives CDR1 SNHLY, CDR2 FYNNEI. CDR3 length: 13 residues. CDR3 amino acids: CASSEVAGRGQYF. CDR3 bases: TGTGCCAGCAGTGAAGTGGCAGGTCGGGGGCAGTACTTC.

This clonotype ranks as medium-sized. The rearrangement uses TRBV7-8 and TRBJ1-5, with TRBD1 identical over 7 bases. The CDR3 runs to 15 residues. J was trimmed by 7 bases and V by 2 bases; bases with no gene match: 8. Germline CDR1 and CDR2: SGHVS and FQNEAQ. This chain's CDR3 is CASSLHTGVGQPQHF. CDR3 in DNA: TGTGCCAGCAGCTTACATACAGGGGTTGGACAGCCCCAGCATTTT.

The table lists this clonotype with many counts. V is TRBV7-2 and J is TRBJ2-7; 7 bases are shared with TRBD2. J was trimmed by 2 bases and V by 5 bases; bases with no gene match: 9. The CDR3 runs 15 residues. CDR1 and CDR2 (germline): SGHTA, FQGNSA. DNA for the CDR3: TGTGCCAGCAGCAGGGCGGAACGGGGGGCCTACGAGCAGTACTTC. It encodes CASSRAERGAYEQYF.

This clonotype appeared a few times. The V call is TRBV5-1, the J call TRBJ1-2; D perhaps matches TRBD1 (6 bases). The length of the CDR3 is 15 residues. V shed 4 bases and J shed 1 base, with 14 bases lying between them. The germline V gene encodes CDR1 SGHRS and CDR2 YFSETQ. The CDR3 region is CASSTGQTSNYGYTF. CDR3 DNA: TGCGCCAGCAGCACGGGACAAACGAGTAACTATGGCTACACCTTC.

This clonotype was counted many times. The V and J genes are TRBV5-1 and TRBJ2-3; no clear D gene. The germline V gene has CDR1 SGHRS and CDR2 YFSETQ. This CDR3 is 13 amino acids long. V was cut by 0 bases and J by 4 bases, with 6 bases left in between. In nucleotides, the CDR3 is TGCGCCAGCAGCTTGGTCGCCTCAGATACGCAGTATTTT. Its protein is CASSLVASDTQYF.

This clonotype has just a few counts. The chain recombines TRBV2 with TRBJ2-6; D uncertain. Trimming stripped 11 bases from V and 9 bases from J, with 8 bases between. CDR3 length: 10 residues. Germline V gene lookup returns CDR1 SNHLY and CDR2 FYNNEI. The DNA for the CDR3 is TGTGCCTCGGGTGGCAACGTCCTGACTTTC. Its translation: CASGGNVLTF.

The table lists this clonotype with a few counts. The rearrangement joins TRBV5-4 to TRBJ2-7; tentatively, D is TRBD1 or TRBD2 (5 bases each). The CDR3 length is 13 residues. Trimming removed 3 bases at V and 0 bases at J, with 7 bases between. Germline loops: CDR1 SGHNT, CDR2 YYREEE (reference sequence). CDR3 bases: TGTGCCAGCAGCTGGGACCACTCCTACGAGCAGTACTTC. It yields the protein CASSWDHSYEQYF.

This clonotype occurred many times. The chain combines TRBV18 with TRBJ2-1; no reliable D call. Per germline, CDR1 KGHSH and CDR2 LQKENI. Trimming shortened V by 4 bases and J by 0 bases, and 13 bases separated the two germline ends. This CDR3 spans 16 amino acids. CDR3 residues: CASSRTGPSSYNEQFF. Here the CDR3 DNA reads TGTGCCAGCTCACGTACGGGCCCGAGCTCCTACAATGAGCAGTTCTTC.

The chain has TRBV20-1 and TRBJ2-3, with D perhaps TRBD1 or TRBD2 (5 bases each). Germline V lookup: CDR1 DFQATT, CDR2 SNEGSKA (reference sequence). V gave up 6 bases and J gave up 0 bases, with 16 bases separating them. The CDR3 loop spans 15 amino acids. CDR3 protein: CSALRGVISTDTQYF. In DNA form, the CDR3 reads TGCAGTGCCCTTAGAGGGGTCATTAGCACAGATACGCAGTATTTT.

The sample holds many counts of this clonotype. This rearrangement joins TRBV29-1 to TRBJ2-7, with 8 bases identical to TRBD1. The CDR3 is 12 residues long. Germline loops: CDR1 SQVTM, CDR2 ANQGSEA. The V gene end was trimmed by 4 bases and the J gene end by 6 bases; junction bases not matched to a gene: 5. The CDR3 sequence: CSVGTGWAEQYF. The CDR3 nucleotides are TGCAGCGTTGGGACAGGGTGGGCCGAGCAGTACTTC.

This clonotype occurred many times. The J gene is TRBJ2-1, the V gene TRBV20-1; TRBD2 matches at 9 bases. V dropped 5 bases and J dropped 0; count of bases not matched to a gene: 8. Germline CDR1 and CDR2: DFQATT and SNEGSKA (reference sequence). This CDR3 region has 16 residues. DNA of the CDR3: TGCAGTGCTGGACTAGCGCGTACCAACTCCTACAATGAGCAGTTCTTC. Translating gives CSAGLARTNSYNEQFF.